The sequence of this T cell receptor (beta chain) was determined in a study of control samples from healthy donors and cancer patients. V was pared by 4 bases and J by 5 bases, with 4 bases of the junction left unmatched. The V gene's germline CDR1 is SGHVS and CDR2 FQNEAQ. This CDR3 comprises 13 residues. Only in-frame clones appear in the TCRdb table, and some are missing; sequencing was by immunoSEQ multiplex PCR. This repertoire shows some 410,000 clones, 75% to 95% found once; its top ten account for more than 6%. The specimen sequenced was PBMCs. The sequence was collected from a man aged 35 to 55 with head and neck cancer. The chain recombines TRBV7-8 with TRBJ1-2; TRBD1 aligns across 7 bases. The CDR3 protein is CASSSGTAYGYTF. The CDR3 DNA follows: TGTGCCAGCAGCTCCGGGACAGCGTATGGCTACACCTTC.